These 26 T cell receptor beta chains were all obtained from the same sample, sequenced in a study of tumor-infiltrating lymphocytes in localized non-small cell lung cancer. Profiling relied on immunoSEQ multiplex PCR, and the TCRdb table lists in-frame clones only, not all of them. The table records some 30,000 clones, approximately 85% of them present only once. Sequenced: lung tumor tissue. The source of these receptors is a human donor with non-small cell lung cancer.

This clone has a handful of counts. The V gene is TRBV27, the J gene TRBJ1-1; D not resolved. Germline V gives CDR1 MNHEY, CDR2 SMNVEV (reference sequence). The length of the CDR3 is 14 residues. Trimming took off 8 bases at V and 0 bases at J, with 13 bases between the two ends. CDR3: CASYSRSMNTEAFF. In DNA, the CDR3 is TGTGCCAGCTACTCGAGGTCCATGAACACTGAAGCTTTCTTT.

The chain employs TRBV2 and TRBJ1-5; D is uncertain. The CDR3 sequence is 14 residues long. CDR1 is SNHLY and CDR2 is FYNNEI in the germline V gene. Trimming removed 6 bases from V and 4 bases from J, with 13 bases in between. The CDR3 loop is CASRDDGGNQPQHF. Here the CDR3 DNA reads TGTGCCAGCAGGGATGACGGAGGGAATCAGCCCCAGCATTTT.

The CDR3 nucleotides read TGTGCCATCAGCGACCCCGGGACAGGGGTAAGTGGCGAGCAGTACTTC. Translation: CAISDPGTGVSGEQYF. The rearrangement joins TRBV10-3 to TRBJ2-7; TRBD1 matches at 10 bases. CDR1 and CDR2 from the germline V gene are ENHRY and SYGVKD. This CDR3 has 16 amino acids. The junction had 14 bases not matched to a gene; V was cut back by 6 bases and J by 6 bases.

For the CDR3, the DNA is TGTGCCAGCAGCGTAGTAGCGGGGAGCACAGATACGCAGTATTTT. Translated, it gives CASSVVAGSTDTQYF. The J gene is TRBJ2-3, the V gene TRBV9; 8 bases match TRBD2. The V segment lost 0 bases and the J segment 0 bases; nucleotides outside the gene matches: 0. Germline lookup yields CDR1 SGDLS and CDR2 YYNGEE. The CDR3 has 15 amino acids.

The CDR3 DNA sequence: TGTGCCAGCAGCCGCGGGGGTTTCGGCTACGAGCAGTACTTC. It specifies CASSRGGFGYEQYF. This chain uses TRBV5-8 with TRBJ2-7; 7 bases match TRBD2. Germline V gene lookup returns CDR1 SGHTS and CDR2 YDEGEE. The trim removed 4 bases at V and 3 bases at J, leaving 7 bases unmatched. This CDR3 has 14 residues.

The chain has TRBV9 and TRBJ2-7; TRBD1 matches at 11 bases. This CDR3 contains 16 residues. With V trimmed by 0 bases and J by 5 bases, 7 bases remained unmatched. Germline values: CDR1 SGDLS, CDR2 YYNGEE. The CDR3 coding sequence is TGTGCCAGCAGCGTAGGAGGGACAGGGGGAATGGACGAGCAGTACTTC. This gives the protein CASSVGGTGGMDEQYF.

This chain connects TRBV7-2 to TRBJ2-2; TRBD2 agrees at 14 bases. The V gene end was trimmed by 5 bases and the J gene end by 4 bases; junction bases not matched to a gene: 9. The CDR3 sequence is 18 residues long. CDR1 and CDR2 (germline): SGHTA, FQGNSA. The CDR3 nucleotides read TGTGCCAGCAGCCAGGGACTAGCGGGGGCCCGGGGCACCGGGGAGCTGTTTTTT. It specifies CASSQGLAGARGTGELFF.

V is TRBV4-2 and J is TRBJ2-2, with D maybe TRBD2 (6 bases). V shed 0 bases and J shed 2 bases, with 10 bases lying between them. This CDR3 has 16 residues. Germline CDR1 reads LGHNA; CDR2 reads YNFKEQ. CDR3 in DNA: TGTGCCAGCAGCCAAGAGCGGGGAGGTAACACCGGGGAGCTGTTTTTT. It translates to CASSQERGGNTGELFF.

The J gene is TRBJ1-4, the V gene TRBV30, with 9 bases aligning to TRBD1. CDR3 size: 13 residues. The V gene's germline CDR1 is GTSNPN and CDR2 SVGIG (reference sequence). V lost 5 bases and J lost 13; bases outside the gene matches: 11. The CDR3 is CAWSRDRVRLLFF. As DNA, the CDR3 is TGTGCCTGGTCCCGGGACAGGGTCCGACTACTGTTTTTT.

The V call is TRBV9, the J call TRBJ1-5; the D is unclear. The CDR3 spans 15 residues. Germline CDR1 is SGDLS and CDR2 is YYNGEE. Trimming took 3 bases from V and 0 from J, leaving 10 bases between them. Here the CDR3 DNA reads TGTGCCAGCAGCGCGACGGTAAATAGCAATCAGCCCCAGCATTTT. Its translation: CASSATVNSNQPQHF.

The chain links TRBV5-1 to TRBJ2-2, with 9 nucleotides matching TRBD2. The J segment lost 7 bases and the V segment lost 4 bases, leaving 8 bases of the junction unmatched. This CDR3 region has 15 residues. From germline, CDR1 is SGHRS and CDR2 YFSETQ. The CDR3 nucleotides read TGCGCCAGCAGCCCCAGCGGGGGGTCGGTCGGGGAGCTGTTTTTT. Amino acids: CASSPSGGSVGELFF.

The chain links TRBV29-1 to TRBJ2-6, with 7 nucleotides matching TRBD1. CDR3 length: 16 residues. J gave up 0 bases and V 4 bases, and 6 bases lay outside the gene matches. Germline loops: CDR1 SQVTM, CDR2 ANQGSEA. This CDR3 reads CSVGRTGTSGANVLTF. CDR3 nucleotides: TGCAGCGTTGGGAGGACAGGCACCTCTGGGGCCAACGTCCTGACTTTC.

This clone has just a few counts. Here the CDR3 DNA reads TGTGCCAGCAGCACAGGGACCTCTGGCTATGGCTACACCTTC. Its translation is CASSTGTSGYGYTF. The V and J genes are TRBV27 and TRBJ1-2; the D gene is possibly TRBD1 (6 bases). V was clipped by 6 bases and J by 4 bases, with 15 bases between them. The germline V gene has CDR1 MNHEY and CDR2 SMNVEV (reference sequence). The CDR3 spans 14 residues.

The chain has TRBV18 and TRBJ2-5; weak D call: TRBD2 (6 bases). Germline V gene data show CDR1 as KGHSH and CDR2 as LQKENI. V gave up 5 bases and J gave up 3 bases, with 10 bases separating them. This CDR3 is built from 13 residues. CDR3 nucleotide sequence: TGTGCCAGCTCATCCCGACTAGAAGAGACCCAGTACTTC. This gives the protein CASSSRLEETQYF.

This clone showed up just once. This chain uses TRBV9 with TRBJ1-1; D ambiguous. The CDR3 has 14 amino acids. Between the trimmed V and J ends, which lost 4 bases and 5 bases, there was a span of 15 bases. From germline, CDR1 is SGDLS and CDR2 YYNGEE. The CDR3 bases are TGTGCCAGCAGCCCCGCCGGGGTACGGACTGAAGCTTTCTTT. Amino acids: CASSPAGVRTEAFF.

This rearrangement joins TRBV7-2 to TRBJ2-5; possibly TRBD2 for D (5 bases). CDR1 is SGHTA and CDR2 is FQGNSA in the germline V gene. The CDR3 has 15 residues. Trimming stripped 3 bases from V and 2 bases from J, with 13 bases between. The CDR3 nucleotides are TGTGCCAGCAGCTTTATGAGCGGTAATCAAGAGACCCAGTACTTC. It specifies CASSFMSGNQETQYF.

This chain joins TRBV2 and TRBJ2-2; weak D call: TRBD1 (5 bases). This CDR3 has 14 residues. CDR1 is SNHLY, CDR2 FYNNEI, per germline. Trimming pared 7 bases from V and 0 bases from J, leaving 9 bases between. The DNA of the CDR3 is TGTGCCAGCAATAGGGGCGCGAACACCGGGGAGCTGTTTTTT. As protein: CASNRGANTGELFF.

The chain is built from TRBV5-1 and TRBJ1-1; D is ambiguous. Germline V gene data show CDR1 as SGHRS and CDR2 as YFSETQ. The CDR3 consists of 13 residues. The V and J ends lost 0 bases and 0 bases respectively, with 3 bases between them. CDR3: CASSLALNTEAFF. As DNA, the CDR3 is TGCGCCAGCAGCTTGGCCTTGAACACTGAAGCTTTCTTT. Combining the CDR3 with reference TRBV5-1 and TRBJ1-1 gives the whole variable domain KAGVTQTPRYLIKTRGQQVTLSCSPISGHRSVSWYQQTPGQGLQFLFEYFSETQRNKGNFPGRFSGRQFSNSRSEMNVSTLELGDSALYLCASSLALNTEAFFGQGTRLTVV.

The chain links TRBV6-5 to TRBJ1-5, with no clear D. Germline lookup yields CDR1 MNHEY and CDR2 SVGAGI. Trimming removed 8 bases at V and 0 bases at J, with 8 bases between. This CDR3 is built from 13 residues. CDR3 bases: TGTGCCAGCGGGGAAAATAGCAATCAGCCCCAGCATTTT. Its protein product is CASGENSNQPQHF.

This clone was recorded a few times. The chain links TRBV4-2 to TRBJ1-2, with TRBD1 as a possible D gene (6 bases). The V end was cut by 4 bases, the J end by 4 bases, with 25 bases between. The length of the CDR3 is 18 residues. In germline, CDR1 is LGHNA, CDR2 YNFKEQ. The CDR3 nucleotides read TGTGCCAGCAGCCGACCCGGCGCGGTCCCAGGGGTACCCTATGGCTACACCTTC. Residues: CASSRPGAVPGVPYGYTF.

The chain is built from TRBV2 and TRBJ1-4; D unresolved. Trimming took 0 bases from V and 1 from J, leaving 0 bases between them. The CDR3 loop spans 13 amino acids. CDR1 and CDR2 (germline): SNHLY, FYNNEI. The CDR3 sequence is CASSEATNEKLFF. In DNA form, the CDR3 reads TGTGCCAGCAGTGAAGCAACTAATGAAAAACTGTTTTTT.

The V gene is TRBV9, the J gene TRBJ2-7; 8 bases match TRBD2. The length of the CDR3 is 15 residues. CDR1 and CDR2 (germline): SGDLS, YYNGEE. Germline trimming cut 4 bases from V and 2 bases from J; bases unmatched to any gene: 8. The CDR3 nucleotides are TGTGCCAGCAGCCCAGGCCAGCGGGGGCCCTACGAGCAGTACTTC. Translation: CASSPGQRGPYEQYF.

The CDR3 coding sequence is TGCAGCGTTGGGCGGGGGGGCCTAGAGAATGAGCAGTTCTTC. Its translation is CSVGRGGLENEQFF. The rearrangement joins TRBV29-1 to TRBJ2-1; 9 nucleotides align to TRBD2. This CDR3 is 14 amino acids long. CDR1 SQVTM and CDR2 ANQGSEA come from the germline V gene. The ends lost 4 bases at V and 7 bases at J; junction bases unmatched: 8.

The chain uses TRBV6-5 and TRBJ1-5, with 8 bases aligning to TRBD1. The trim removed 0 bases at V and 2 bases at J, leaving 3 bases unmatched. CDR1 is MNHEY, CDR2 SVGAGI, per germline. The CDR3 extends over 16 amino acids. The CDR3 DNA reads as TGTGCCAGCAGTTACTCGGCGGGACAGGGCAATCAGCCCCAGCATTTT. It translates to CASSYSAGQGNQPQHF.

The CDR3 here is CASSQEFRGAQYNEQFF. For the CDR3, the DNA is TGCGCCAGCAGCCAAGAATTCAGGGGTGCCCAATACAATGAGCAGTTCTTC. The chain has TRBV4-3 and TRBJ2-1; D perhaps matches TRBD1 (6 bases). This CDR3 contains 17 residues. V shed 0 bases and J shed 4 bases, with 16 bases lying between them. Germline CDR1 is LGHNA and CDR2 is YSLEER.

The chain is built from TRBV7-6 and TRBJ2-7, with D tentatively TRBD1 (5 bases). In germline, CDR1 is SGHVS, CDR2 FNYEAQ. V lost 3 bases and J 6 bases, leaving 15 bases between the germline ends. CDR3 length equals 14 residues. The CDR3 here is CASSLGRVVGEQYF. As DNA, the CDR3 is TGTGCCAGCAGCTTGGGCAGGGTAGTCGGCGAGCAGTACTTC.